Each of the 9 T cell receptor beta chains below was sequenced from the same sample in a study of OX40 agonist ivuxolimab in advanced cancers. Measured with immunoSEQ multiplex PCR; TCRdb has only the in-frame clones, and not every one. The sample includes 150,000 to 190,000 clones, 94% of them seen just once. The sample here was CD4+ or CD8+ T cells sorted from blood, taken in a trial of the OX40 agonist ivuxolimab. The receptors were sampled from an adult with an advanced solid tumor such as melanoma, head and neck, liver or kidney cancer.

CDR3 region: CASTRPAAGLTDTQYF. The DNA for the CDR3 is TGTGCCAGCACCCGGCCGGCAGCGGGGCTGACAGATACGCAGTATTTT. The chain joins TRBV7-2 to TRBJ2-3; TRBD2 aligns across 7 bases. J lost 3 bases, V lost 7 bases, and 13 bases had no gene match. Germline lookup yields CDR1 SGHTA and CDR2 FQGNSA. The CDR3 covers 16 residues.

The chain has TRBV5-1 and TRBJ1-1, with D uncertain. The CDR3 consists of 12 residues. V lost 0 bases to trimming and J lost 6 bases, with 6 bases between them. CDR1 is SGHRS and CDR2 is YFSETQ in the germline V gene. Here the CDR3 DNA reads TGCGCCAGCAGCTTGGAAACCGCTGAAGCTTTCTTT. It encodes CASSLETAEAFF.

The chain carries TRBV11-2 and TRBJ1-3; possibly TRBD1 for D (5 bases). V lost 0 bases to trimming and J lost 3 bases, with 9 bases between them. Germline V lookup: CDR1 SGHAT, CDR2 FQNNGV. The CDR3 loop spans 15 amino acids. The CDR3 sequence is CASSLDRASGNTIYF. For the CDR3, the DNA is TGTGCCAGCAGCTTAGACAGGGCCAGTGGAAACACCATATATTTT.

The chain links TRBV4-1 to TRBJ1-3; tentatively, D is TRBD1 (6 bases). This CDR3 is 15 amino acids long. Per germline, CDR1 MGHRA and CDR2 YSYEKL. V lost 4 bases to trimming and J lost 0 bases, with 10 bases between them. The CDR3 bases are TGCGCCAGCAGCCCTGACAGGTCCTCTGGAAACACCATATATTTT. As protein: CASSPDRSSGNTIYF.

V and J are TRBV4-1 and TRBJ2-2; 7 bases agree with TRBD1. Germline trimming cut 3 bases from V and 13 bases from J; bases unmatched to any gene: 11. The CDR3 runs 14 residues. Per germline, CDR1 MGHRA and CDR2 YSYEKL. The CDR3 bases are TGCGCCAGCAGCCATGGTCGGACAGGCGGAGGGCTGTTTTTT. Amino acids: CASSHGRTGGGLFF.

V and J are TRBV6-5 and TRBJ1-2; D not resolved. Trimming shortened V by 0 bases and J by 4 bases, and 9 bases separated the two germline ends. Germline CDR1 reads MNHEY; CDR2 reads SVGAGI. This CDR3 comprises 14 residues. The CDR3 coding sequence is TGTGCCAGCAGTTACTCGAGACGGATCTATGGCTACACCTTC. Its translation is CASSYSRRIYGYTF.

This rearrangement joins TRBV7-9 to TRBJ2-7; D might be TRBD2 (5 bases). The CDR3 extends over 13 amino acids. V was trimmed by 7 bases and J by 3 bases, leaving 13 bases between them. Germline CDR1 reads SEHNR; CDR2 reads FQNEAQ (reference sequence). In nucleotides, the CDR3 is TGTGCCAGCACCCCCGGGGAACGCTACGAGCAGTACTTC. This encodes CASTPGERYEQYF. Drawing the rest from reference TRBV7-9 and TRBJ2-7, the complete variable domain is DTGVSQNPRHKITKRGQNVTFRCDPISEHNRLYWYRQTLGQGPEFLTYFQNEAQLEKSRLLSDRFSAERPKGSFSTLEIQRTEQGDSAMYLCASTPGERYEQYFGPGTRLTVT.

V gene TRBV5-5 combines with J gene TRBJ2-1; 11 nucleotides agree with TRBD2. Looked up from germline, CDR1 is SGHKS and CDR2 is YYEKEE (reference sequence). The CDR3 runs to 17 residues. The trim removed 0 bases at V and 8 bases at J, leaving 10 bases unmatched. This CDR3 reads CASSLGVVAGGKDEQFF. The CDR3 nucleotides are TGTGCCAGCAGCTTGGGGGTTGTAGCGGGAGGGAAAGATGAGCAGTTCTTC.

V usage is TRBV30 and J usage is TRBJ1-2; D call uncertain. The CDR3 loop spans 11 amino acids. The V gene's germline CDR1 is GTSNPN and CDR2 SVGIG (reference sequence). Trimming cost V 4 bases and J 5 bases, with 8 bases left between them. CDR3 bases: TGTGCCTGGACGCTCGAGTATGGCTACACCTTC. As protein: CAWTLEYGYTF.